This paragraph reports one T cell receptor beta chain. As yet, its antigen is unknown. Systemic immunosuppression or a history of autoimmune disease excluded patients. This sample is drawn from a study of OX40 agonist ivuxolimab in advanced cancers. Study in general: The treatment was a fully human IgG2 OX40 agonist, ivuxolimab. Having had anti-PD-1, anti-PD-L1 or anti-CTLA-4 therapy before was allowed, and over 35% had some.

Study observations and caveats: Specificity for antigen went undetermined in the expanded peripheral T cells.

The table came from immunoSEQ multiplex PCR; TCRdb's copy has only in-frame clones and leaves some out. The sample carries roughly 90,000 clones, 75% to 95% recorded once. This receptor was obtained from an adult with an advanced solid tumor such as melanoma, head and neck, liver or kidney cancer. Sample: CD4+ or CD8+ T cells sorted from blood, taken in a trial of the OX40 agonist ivuxolimab.

The CDR3: CASSQDAVMNEQFF. The CDR3 DNA sequence: TGTGCCAGCAGCCAAGACGCCGTAATGAATGAGCAGTTCTTC. The chain is built from TRBV4-2 and TRBJ2-1, with unresolved D. The ends were cut back, 0 bases at V and 7 bases at J, with 10 bases in the middle. Germline CDR1 is LGHNA and CDR2 is YNFKEQ. This CDR3 region has 14 residues.